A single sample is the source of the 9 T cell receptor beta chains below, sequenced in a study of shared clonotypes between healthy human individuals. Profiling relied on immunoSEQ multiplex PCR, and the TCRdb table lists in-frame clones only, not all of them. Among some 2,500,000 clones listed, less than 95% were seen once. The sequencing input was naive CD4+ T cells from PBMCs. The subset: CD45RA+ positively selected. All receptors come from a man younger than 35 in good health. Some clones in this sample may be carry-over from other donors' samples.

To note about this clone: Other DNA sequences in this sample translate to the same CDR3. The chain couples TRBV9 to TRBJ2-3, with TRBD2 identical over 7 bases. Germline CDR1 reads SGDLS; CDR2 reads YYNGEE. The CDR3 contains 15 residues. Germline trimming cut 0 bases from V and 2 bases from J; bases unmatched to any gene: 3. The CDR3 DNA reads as TGTGCCAGCAGCGTAGGCGGGGGTTTCACAGATACGCAGTATTTT. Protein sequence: CASSVGGGFTDTQYF.

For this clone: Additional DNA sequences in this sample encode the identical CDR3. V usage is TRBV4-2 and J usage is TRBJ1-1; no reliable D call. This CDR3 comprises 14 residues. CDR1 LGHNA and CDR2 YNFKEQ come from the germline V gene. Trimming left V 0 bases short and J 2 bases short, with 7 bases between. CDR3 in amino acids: CASSQDLGNTEAFF. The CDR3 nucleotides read TGTGCCAGCAGCCAAGACCTGGGAAACACTGAAGCTTTCTTT.

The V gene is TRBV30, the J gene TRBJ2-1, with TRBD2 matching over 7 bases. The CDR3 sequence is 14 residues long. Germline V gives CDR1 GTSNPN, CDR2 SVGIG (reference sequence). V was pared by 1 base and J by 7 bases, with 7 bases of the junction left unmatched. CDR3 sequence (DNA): TGTGCCTGGAGTGCCGGGACTACGGTAAATGAGCAGTTCTTC. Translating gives CAWSAGTTVNEQFF. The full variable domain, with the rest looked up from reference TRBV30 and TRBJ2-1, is SQTIHQWPATLVQPVGSPLSLECTVEGTSNPNLYWYRQAAGRGLQLLFYSVGIGQISSEVPQNLSASRPQDRQFILSSKKLLLSDSGFYLCAWSAGTTVNEQFFGPGTRLTVL.

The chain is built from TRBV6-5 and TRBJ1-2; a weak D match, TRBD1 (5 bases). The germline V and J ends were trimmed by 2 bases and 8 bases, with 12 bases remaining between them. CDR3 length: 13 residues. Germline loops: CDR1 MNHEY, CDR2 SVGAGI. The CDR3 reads CASSYTGDLGYTF. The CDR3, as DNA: TGTGCCAGCAGTTACACGGGGGACTTGGGCTACACCTTC.

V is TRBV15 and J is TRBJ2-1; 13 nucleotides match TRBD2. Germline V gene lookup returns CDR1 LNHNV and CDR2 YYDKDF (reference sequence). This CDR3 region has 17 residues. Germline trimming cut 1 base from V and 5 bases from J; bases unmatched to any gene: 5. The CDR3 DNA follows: TGTGCCACCAGCAGAGGTGGACTAGCGGGAGACAACAATGAGCAGTTCTTC. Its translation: CATSRGGLAGDNNEQFF.

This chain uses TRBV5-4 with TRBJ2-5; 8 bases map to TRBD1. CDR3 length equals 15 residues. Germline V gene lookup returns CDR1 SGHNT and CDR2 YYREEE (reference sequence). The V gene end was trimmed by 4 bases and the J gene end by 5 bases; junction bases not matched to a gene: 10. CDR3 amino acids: CASSLVPGGLETQYF. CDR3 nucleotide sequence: TGTGCCAGCAGCCTCGTTCCAGGGGGCCTGGAGACCCAGTACTTC. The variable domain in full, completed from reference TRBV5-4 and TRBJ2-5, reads ETGVTQSPTHLIKTRGQQVTLRCSSQSGHNTVSWYQQALGQGPQFIFQYYREEENGRGNFPPRFSGLQFPNYSSELNVNALELDDSALYLCASSLVPGGLETQYFGPGTRLLVL.

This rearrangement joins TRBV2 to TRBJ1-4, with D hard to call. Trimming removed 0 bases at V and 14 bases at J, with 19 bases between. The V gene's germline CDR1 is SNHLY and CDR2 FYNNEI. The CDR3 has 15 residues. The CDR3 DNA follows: TGTGCCAGCAGTGAAGCCGGAGACGGATTTCGGGCCCTGTTTTTT. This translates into CASSEAGDGFRALFF.

The CDR3 reads CASSPRTVNEQFF. The CDR3, as DNA: TGTGCCAGCAGTCCCCGGACGGTGAATGAGCAGTTCTTC. The V gene is TRBV2, the J gene TRBJ2-1; D ambiguous. The CDR3 covers 13 residues. The germline V and J ends were trimmed by 5 bases and 7 bases, with 12 bases remaining between them. CDR1 is SNHLY and CDR2 is FYNNEI in the germline V gene.

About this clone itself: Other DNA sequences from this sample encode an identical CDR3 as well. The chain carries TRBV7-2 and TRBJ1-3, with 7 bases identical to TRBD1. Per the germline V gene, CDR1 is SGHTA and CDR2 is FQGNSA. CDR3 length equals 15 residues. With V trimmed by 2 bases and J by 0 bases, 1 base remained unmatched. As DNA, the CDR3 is TGTGCCAGCAGCTTACGGGACAGCTCTGGAAACACCATATATTTT. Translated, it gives CASSLRDSSGNTIYF. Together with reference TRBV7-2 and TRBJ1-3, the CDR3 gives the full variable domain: GAGVSQSPSNKVTEKGKDVELRCDPISGHTALYWYRQSLGQGLEFLIYFQGNSAPDKSGLPSDRFSAERTGGSVSTLTIQRTQQEDSAVYLCASSLRDSSGNTIYFGEGSWLTVV.